The clone carrying this TCR beta chain was seen more than once but under ten times. V lost 9 bases and J lost 0, with 10 bases in between. This CDR3 comprises 13 residues. The germline gives CDR1 ENHRY, CDR2 SYGVKD. MiXCR, run by TCRdb on the 5' RACE reads, gives a single entry per CDR3 protein. The sample includes some 320,000 distinct CDR3 sequences, roughly 4% of them seen just once. The data are from a study of T cells after yellow fever vaccination. This clonotype originated in a man younger than 35 who received the YFV17D yellow fever vaccine. V usage is TRBV10-3 and J usage is TRBJ2-3, with a weak D call TRBD1 (6 bases). The sample in question was PBMCs, obtained 5 days after the yellow fever booster vaccination. CDR3 region: CAIHRASTDTQYF. The CDR3 DNA follows: TGTGCCATACACAGGGCTAGCACAGATACGCAGTATTTT.